The sequence of this TCR beta chain was determined in a study of low-dose radiotherapy and immunotherapy resistance in tumors. Study summary: Ipilimumab 1 mg/kg every six weeks, together with nivolumab 240 mg every two weeks, was given intravenously to patients. Oral administration of aspirin 300 mg daily occurred for four cycles, commencing at cycle 1 day 1.

The time point here: before trial treatment. This clonotype was recorded at least ten times. V lost 1 base, J lost 4 bases, and 16 bases lay in between. This CDR3 comprises 16 residues. Germline V lookup: CDR1 MGHRA, CDR2 YSYEKL. cDNA synthesis used a TRAV/TRBV-specific primer set for both chains. Using a constant-region primer together with a V-primer adapter, TCRs were subjected to roughly 18 PCR cycles of amplification. TCRdb re-called the reads with MiXCR, one entry per CDR3 protein. The sample carries around 99,000 distinct CDR3 sequences, 9.4% recorded once. The V and J genes are TRBV4-1 and TRBJ1-2; D remains ambiguous. Material: PBMCs, obtained before treatment. This clonotype originated in a male donor with prostate cancer. The CDR3 region is CASSQGTVDHLYGYTF. DNA of the CDR3: TGCGCCAGCAGCCAAGGTACCGTGGATCATCTCTATGGCTACACCTTC.